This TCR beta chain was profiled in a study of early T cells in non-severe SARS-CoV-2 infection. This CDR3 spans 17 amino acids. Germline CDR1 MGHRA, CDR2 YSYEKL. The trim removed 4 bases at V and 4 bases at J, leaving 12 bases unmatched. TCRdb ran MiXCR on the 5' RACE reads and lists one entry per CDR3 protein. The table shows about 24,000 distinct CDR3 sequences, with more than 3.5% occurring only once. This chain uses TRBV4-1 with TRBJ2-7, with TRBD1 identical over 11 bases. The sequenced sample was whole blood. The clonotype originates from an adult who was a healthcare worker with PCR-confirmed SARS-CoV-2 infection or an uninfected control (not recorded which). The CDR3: CASSPLLLRDRGYEQYF. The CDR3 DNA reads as TGCGCCAGCAGCCCCCTTCTTCTTCGGGACAGGGGGTACGAGCAGTACTTC.